This is a list of T cell receptor beta chains from one sample in a study of cytomegalovirus exposure and HLA in healthy donors. TCRdb's table, derived via immunoSEQ multiplex PCR, lists solely in-frame clones and lacks some. The sample includes 150,000 to 200,000 clones. Material: PBMCs. All receptors derive from a woman aged 60-75 years in good health and CMV-seronegative. CDR3s include the opening cysteine and the closing phenylalanine or tryptophan. A D gene is named only where the DNA matches it firmly.

length	D	V	J	DNA	CDR3
15	.	TRBV4-2	TRBJ2-7	TGTGCCAGCAGCCAGATATACAGGAGCTCCTACGAGCAGTACTTC	CASSQIYRSSYEQYF
16	TRBD1	TRBV9	TRBJ2-3	TGTGCCAGCAGCGTACCGGGACAGGGCTCCACAGATACGCAGTATTTT	CASSVPGQGSTDTQYF
11	.	TRBV27	TRBJ1-1	TGTGCCAGCAGCTTGAATGGGAGGGCTTTCTTT	CASSLNGRAFF
15	.	TRBV9	TRBJ2-7	TGTGCCAGCAGCGTAGGAGGGAGTATGTACTACGAGCAGTACTTC	CASSVGGSMYYEQYF
16	.	TRBV7-2	TRBJ2-1	TGTGCCAGCAGCTTAGCATCAGGGTTGGTATACAATGAGCAGTTCTTC	CASSLASGLVYNEQFF
16	TRBD1	TRBV5-5	TRBJ1-5	TGTGCCAGCAGCTTGGTGGCAGGGGGCGCGAATCAGCCCCAGCATTTT	CASSLVAGGANQPQHF
14	TRBD1	TRBV5-1	TRBJ2-7	TGCGCCAGCAGCTTGACAGGGGAAACCTACGAGCAGTACTTC	CASSLTGETYEQYF
16	.	TRBV4-1	TRBJ2-3	TGCGCCAGCAGCCAAGATGGGGGACTTCGAACGGATACGCAGTATTTT	CASSQDGGLRTDTQYF
14	.	TRBV7-3	TRBJ2-2	TGTGCCAGCAGCCCTCAGGCCAACACCGGGGAGCTGTTTTTT	CASSPQANTGELFF
13	.	TRBV10-3	TRBJ1-5	TGTGCCATCAAGGGAGGGTTCAATCAGCCCCAGCATTTT	CAIKGGFNQPQHF
15	.	TRBV7-2	TRBJ1-3	TGTGCCAGCAGCACCGGGAGTTTGGGTGGAAACACCATATATTTT	CASSTGSLGGNTIYF
14	.	TRBV10-3	TRBJ1-5	TGTGCCATCAGTGATCGGGAGAGCAATCAGCCCCAGCATTTT	CAISDRESNQPQHF
11	.	TRBV20-1	TRBJ1-1	TGCAGTGCTAGTGAGACAGCAGAAGCTTTCTTT	CSASETAEAFF
13	.	TRBV9	TRBJ1-1	TGTGCCAGCAGCGTAGATTCCAGGACTGAAGCTTTCTTT	CASSVDSRTEAFF
13	TRBD2	TRBV19	TRBJ2-3	TGTGCCAGTAGTATCGGGAGGGCAGATACGCAGTATTTT	CASSIGRADTQYF
14	TRBD1	TRBV4-2	TRBJ1-1	TGTGCCAGCAGCCAATTAACAGGGGTCTCTGAAGCTTTCTTT	CASSQLTGVSEAFF
17	TRBD1	TRBV19	TRBJ1-5	TGTGCCAGTAGTGTCTCCGGGACAGGGTCCCGCAATCAGCCCCAGCATTTT	CASSVSGTGSRNQPQHF
18	.	TRBV14	TRBJ1-2	TGTGCCAGCAGCCAAGTAGGCAGTCGGGGTCCAAACTTAGATGGCTACACCTTC	CASSQVGSRGPNLDGYTF
16	TRBD2	TRBV7-3	TRBJ2-1	TGTGCCAGCAGCTTAATGGCGGGAGATTCCTACAATGAGCAGTTCTTC	CASSLMAGDSYNEQFF
17	.	TRBV4-1	TRBJ2-3	TGCGCCAGCAGCCAAGAAGGGGTCATACCACCGCCAGATACGCAGTATTTT	CASSQEGVIPPPDTQYF
16	.	TRBV19	TRBJ1-1	TGTGCCAGTAGCCGGCCGGGGGGGAGTATGAACACTGAAGCTTTCTTT	CASSRPGGSMNTEAFF
12	.	TRBV29-1	TRBJ1-1	TGCAGCGAACGATCCGGGGTCGCTGAAGCTTTCTTT	CSERSGVAEAFF
14	.	TRBV4-1	TRBJ1-1	TGCGCCAGCAGCCAAATGGGGAGTAACACTGAAGCTTTCTTT	CASSQMGSNTEAFF
15	TRBD1	TRBV6-4	TRBJ2-1	TGTGCCAGCAGGACCAGACAGGGACGTGGCTATGAGCAGTTCTTC	CASRTRQGRGYEQFF
14	.	TRBV19	TRBJ2-7	TGTGCCAGTAGTATAGATATGAGAGCCTACGAGCAGTACTTC	CASSIDMRAYEQYF
15	.	TRBV6-5	TRBJ1-6	TGTGCCAGCAGTACGGTCCCCTTACAGAATTCACCCCTCCACTTT	CASSTVPLQNSPLHF
15	.	TRBV4-2	TRBJ2-5	TGTGCCAGCAGCGTCCATCAGGGCTACCAAGAGACCCAGTACTTC	CASSVHQGYQETQYF
15	.	TRBV5-6	TRBJ2-1	TGTGCCAGCAGCACCCGTGGAGGGAATTACAATGAGCAGTTCTTC	CASSTRGGNYNEQFF
14	TRBD1	TRBV7-9	TRBJ1-2	TGTGCCAGCAGCCGGATGGGACAGGGGGGCGGCTACACCTTC	CASSRMGQGGGYTF
14	TRBD1	TRBV9	TRBJ1-2	TGTGCCAGCAGCGTCCCGGGACAGGGGAGTGGCTACACCTTC	CASSVPGQGSGYTF
11	.	TRBV19	TRBJ1-1	TGTGCCAGTAGTAGGCACACTGAAGCTTTCTTT	CASSRHTEAFF
14	.	TRBV29-1	TRBJ2-7	TGCAGCGTCGCCTACTCCAGCCAACGGGTAGAGCAGTACTTC	CSVAYSSQRVEQYF
12	TRBD1	TRBV9	TRBJ1-1	TGTGCCAGCAGCGGACAGGGGAGGGAAGCTTTCTTT	CASSGQGREAFF
15	.	TRBV7-2	TRBJ2-1	TGTGCCAGCAGCCCCATGGGGGCATGGTACAATGAGCAGTTCTTC	CASSPMGAWYNEQFF
15	TRBD1	TRBV19	TRBJ1-4	TGTGCCAGTAGCGCAGGGGGGACAACTAATGAAAAACTGTTTTTT	CASSAGGTTNEKLFF
14	.	TRBV10-1	TRBJ2-2	TGCGCCAGCAGGGACAGCGCGAACACCGGGGAGCTGTTTTTT	CASRDSANTGELFF
15	.	TRBV29-1	TRBJ2-7	TGCAGCGTCCAAACCTCCCCCGGGTCGACCTACGAGCAGTACTTC	CSVQTSPGSTYEQYF
13	TRBD2	TRBV5-4	TRBJ2-1	TGTGCCAGCAGTCGTCTAGCGGACAATGAGCAGTTCTTC	CASSRLADNEQFF
19	.	TRBV21-1	TRBJ2-6	TGTGCCAGCTTAGCAAATCTGGGACAGGGGGCGGGGGGGGCCAACGTCCTGACTTTC	CASLANLGQGAGGANVLTF
13	.	TRBV7-3	TRBJ1-6	TGTGCCAGCAGCTTAACGAGGGATTCACCCCTCCACTTT	CASSLTRDSPLHF
14	.	TRBV5-1	TRBJ2-5	TGCGCCAGCAGCTCGATGGGGGCCGGGGAGACCCAGTACTTC	CASSSMGAGETQYF
14	TRBD1	TRBV5-1	TRBJ1-4	TGCGCCAGCAGCCCGGGGACAGGAGCCGAAAAACTGTTTTTT	CASSPGTGAEKLFF
12	.	TRBV11-2	TRBJ1-4	TGTGCCAGCAGCTTAGTTGGCCCAAAACTGTTTTTT	CASSLVGPKLFF
14	.	TRBV5-1	TRBJ2-1	TGCGCCAGCAGCTTGGCGGGAACCTACAATGAGCAGTTCTTC	CASSLAGTYNEQFF
16	TRBD1	TRBV7-2	TRBJ1-6	TGTGCCAGCAGCGCCCCCGGGACAGAGATTAATTCACCCCTCCACTTT	CASSAPGTEINSPLHF
13	TRBD1	TRBV27	TRBJ1-6	TGTGCCAGCAGTTTTAACAGGGGCTCCCCCCTCCACTTT	CASSFNRGSPLHF
17	.	TRBV5-1	TRBJ2-6	TGCGCCAGCAGCTTCCGCAGGTCCGCCTCTGGGGCCAACGTCCTGACTTTC	CASSFRRSASGANVLTF
14	.	TRBV12-5	TRBJ2-6	TGTGCTAGTGGTTTGGCAGCGACCGGGAACGTCCTGACTTTC	CASGLAATGNVLTF
14	TRBD1	TRBV7-9	TRBJ2-7	TGTGCCAGCAGCCCGGGACAGGGATGGTACGAGCAGTACTTC	CASSPGQGWYEQYF
13	.	TRBV7-9	TRBJ1-1	TGTGCCAGCAGGGGGGCGCCGAACACTGAAGCTTTCTTT	CASRGAPNTEAFF